The 28 T cell receptor beta chains in this list originate from one sample, sequenced in a study of OX40 agonist ivuxolimab in advanced cancers. Library generation was performed with the immunoSEQ multiplex PCR assay. Not all clones reach the TCRdb copy of this immuneACCESS table, which keeps in-frame sequences only. Checked studies attribute under half of the gap to unresolved V genes and leave the rest unexplained. In this sample the table shows about 64,000 clones, 84% of which occur a single time. The ten top clones hold about 2% of the sample. The sequenced sample was CD4+ or CD8+ T cells sorted from blood, obtained in a trial of the OX40 agonist ivuxolimab. These receptor sequences come from an adult with an advanced solid tumor such as melanoma, head and neck, liver or kidney cancer.

J is TRBJ2-1 and V is TRBV2; 14 bases are a match to TRBD2. V trimming: 8 bases; J trimming: 12 bases; junction bases outside the gene matches: 3. The CDR3 totals 12 residues. Germline CDR1 and CDR2: SNHLY and FYNNEI. The DNA for the CDR3 is TGTGCCAGCGGGACTAGCGGGGGTTTGCAGTTCTTC. Protein product: CASGTSGGLQFF.

This sequence joins TRBV15 and TRBJ1-4; no definite D call. The CDR3 loop spans 13 amino acids. Trimming removed 1 base at V and 7 bases at J, with 7 bases between. The germline gives CDR1 LNHNV, CDR2 YYDKDF (reference sequence). The CDR3 bases are TGTGCCACCAGCAGAGTAATTTCTGAAAAACTGTTTTTT. Amino acid sequence: CATSRVISEKLFF. Filled out from reference TRBV15 and TRBJ1-4, the complete variable domain reads DAMVIQNPRYQVTQFGKPVTLSCSQTLNHNVMYWYQQKSSQAPKLLFHYYDKDFNNEADTPDNFQSRRPNTSFCFLDIRSPGLGDTAMYLCATSRVISEKLFFGSGTQLSVL.

The V and J genes are TRBV5-1 and TRBJ2-2, with D hard to call. The CDR3 has 14 residues. CDR1 and CDR2 (germline): SGHRS, YFSETQ. V lost 1 base and J lost 7, with 11 bases in between. The CDR3 DNA reads TGCGCCAGCAGCTTGTCCGGAGATTTCGGGGAGCTGTTTTTT. Translated: CASSLSGDFGELFF.

The rearrangement links TRBV6-5 to TRBJ1-5, with 7 bases aligning to TRBD1. The ends lost 6 bases at V and 5 bases at J; junction bases unmatched: 1. Germline V gene lookup returns CDR1 MNHEY and CDR2 SVGAGI. The CDR3 contains 12 residues. The CDR3: CASRQGDQPQHF. The CDR3 bases are TGTGCCAGCAGGCAGGGGGATCAGCCCCAGCATTTT.

V usage is TRBV6-1 and J usage is TRBJ2-3; 9 bases align to TRBD1. Trimming cost V 6 bases and J 7 bases; bases outside gene matches: 11. This CDR3 has 15 amino acids. Germline assignment: CDR1 MNHNS and CDR2 SASEGT. The CDR3, as DNA: TGTGCCAGCAGCGGTGGGGGACAGGGAAGTCATACGCAGTATTTT. Translation: CASSGGGQGSHTQYF.

This chain's CDR3 is CASSPGGRETQYF. CDR3 nucleotides: TGTGCCAGCTCACCGGGGGGAAGAGAGACCCAGTACTTC. The chain employs TRBV18 and TRBJ2-5; D might be TRBD2 (6 bases). V was clipped by 3 bases and J by 4 bases, with 9 bases between them. Germline V gene data show CDR1 as KGHSH and CDR2 as LQKENI. The CDR3 extends over 13 amino acids.

The chain combines TRBV7-9 with TRBJ2-1; unclear D gene. V was pared by 5 bases and J by 7 bases, with 9 bases between. CDR3 length: 12 amino acids. Germline CDR1 SEHNR, CDR2 FQNEAQ (reference sequence). CDR3 loop: CASSGSYNEQFF. The CDR3 DNA reads TGTGCCAGCAGCGGTTCGTATAATGAGCAGTTCTTC. Combining the CDR3 with reference TRBV7-9 and TRBJ2-1 gives the whole variable domain DTGVSQNPRHKITKRGQNVTFRCDPISEHNRLYWYRQTLGQGPEFLTYFQNEAQLEKSRLLSDRFSAERPKGSFSTLEIQRTEQGDSAMYLCASSGSYNEQFFGPGTRLTVL.

This chain links TRBV7-3 with TRBJ2-7, with D possibly matching TRBD1 (5 bases). V lost 5 bases and J 0 bases, leaving 14 bases between the germline ends. The CDR3 sequence is 15 residues long. Germline values: CDR1 SGHTA, CDR2 FQGTGA. The chain's CDR3 is CASSPGPGNSYEQYF. CDR3 DNA sequence: TGTGCCAGCAGCCCTGGCCCAGGGAACTCCTACGAGCAGTACTTC.

This clone showed up just once. The chain combines TRBV7-9 with TRBJ2-2, with 9 bases identical to TRBD2. CDR1 is SEHNR and CDR2 is FQNEAQ in the germline V gene (reference sequence). CDR3 length equals 18 residues. V dropped 0 bases and J dropped 4; count of bases not matched to a gene: 9. CDR3 nucleotide sequence: TGTGCCAGCAGCTTAGCTTTTGCGGGGGGGCGGCGCACCGGGGAGCTGTTTTTT. It specifies CASSLAFAGGRRTGELFF.

The rearrangement uses TRBV7-2 and TRBJ2-5; 13 bases are a match to TRBD2. The CDR3 runs to 16 residues. J lost 3 bases, V lost 5 bases, and 6 bases had no gene match. CDR1 and CDR2 (germline): SGHTA, FQGNSA. The CDR3 here is CASSPYTSGGEETQYF. The CDR3 nucleotides are TGTGCCAGCAGCCCGTACACTAGCGGGGGGGAAGAGACCCAGTACTTC.

CDR3 sequence (DNA): TGTGCCAGCAGCTTAGGACAGCGCTCTGGGGCCAACGTCCTGACTTTC. This sequence encodes CASSLGQRSGANVLTF. The chain carries TRBV7-2 and TRBJ2-6; a weak D match, TRBD1 (5 bases). This CDR3 is 16 amino acids long. Germline CDR1 is SGHTA and CDR2 is FQGNSA. Trimming took off 1 base at V and 0 bases at J, with 7 bases between the two ends. Variable domain in full (rest from reference TRBV7-2 and TRBJ2-6): GAGVSQSPSNKVTEKGKDVELRCDPISGHTALYWYRQSLGQGLEFLIYFQGNSAPDKSGLPSDRFSAERTGGSVSTLTIQRTQQEDSAVYLCASSLGQRSGANVLTFGAGSRLTVL.

This clone was detected only a few times. V gene TRBV5-6 combines with J gene TRBJ1-2, with D possibly being TRBD1 (5 bases). The V gene's germline CDR1 is SGHDT and CDR2 YYEEEE. This CDR3 spans 14 amino acids. Trimming pared 0 bases from V and 5 bases from J, leaving 11 bases between. The CDR3 loop is CASSLVTGGYGYTF. The CDR3 region has the DNA TGTGCCAGCAGCTTGGTAACGGGGGGTTATGGCTACACCTTC.

The chain links TRBV5-5 to TRBJ2-7; possible D gene TRBD1, 6 bases. The germline V and J ends were trimmed by 3 bases and 0 bases, with 13 bases remaining between them. Germline V gene lookup returns CDR1 SGHKS and CDR2 YYEKEE (reference sequence). CDR3 size: 15 residues. CDR3 loop: CASSSPGTTSYEQYF. The CDR3 nucleotides are TGTGCCAGCAGCTCCCCCGGGACAACCTCCTACGAGCAGTACTTC.

V and J are TRBV6-6 and TRBJ2-1; the match to TRBD1 covers 7 bases. The CDR3 is 13 residues long. In germline, CDR1 is MNHNY, CDR2 SVGAGI (reference sequence). V dropped 6 bases and J dropped 4; count of bases not matched to a gene: 3. The DNA for the CDR3 is TGTGCCAGCAGCCGGGACAGATACAATGAGCAGTTCTTC. Translation gives CASSRDRYNEQFF.

The genes are TRBV7-6 and TRBJ1-3; 9 bases agree with TRBD1. This CDR3 is built from 15 residues. J lost 4 bases, V lost 5 bases, and 6 bases had no gene match. The germline V gene encodes CDR1 SGHVS and CDR2 FNYEAQ. CDR3 sequence reads: CASSTTGGLGNTIYF. CDR3 coding DNA: TGTGCCAGCAGCACTACAGGGGGCTTAGGAAACACCATATATTTT.

The rearrangement uses TRBV4-2 and TRBJ2-7; 9 bases are shared with TRBD2. This CDR3 comprises 16 residues. V was pared by 1 base and J by 5 bases, with 9 bases of the junction left unmatched. The V gene's germline CDR1 is LGHNA and CDR2 YNFKEQ. CDR3 bases: TGTGCCAGCAGCCAAGGAAACAGCGGGAGGAGCGACGAGCAGTACTTC. It codes for CASSQGNSGRSDEQYF.

This clone is a singleton in its sample. The chain carries TRBV19 and TRBJ1-1; weak D call: TRBD1 (5 bases). Per germline, CDR1 LNHDA and CDR2 SQIVND (reference sequence). The CDR3 is made up of 13 amino acids. V was clipped by 10 bases and J by 0 bases, with 12 bases between them. CDR3 bases: TGTGCCACTTCGGGACGGCTGAACACTGAAGCTTTCTTT. Its protein product is CATSGRLNTEAFF.

The gene calls are TRBV7-3 and TRBJ2-3; D might be TRBD2 (6 bases). The germline V gene encodes CDR1 SGHTA and CDR2 FQGTGA. The germline V and J ends were trimmed by 1 base and 0 bases, with 8 bases remaining between them. This CDR3 is built from 15 residues. CDR3 bases: TGTGCCAGCAGCTTAATAGGGACTAGCACAGATACGCAGTATTTT. Protein sequence: CASSLIGTSTDTQYF. Filled out from reference TRBV7-3 and TRBJ2-3, the complete variable domain reads GAGVSQTPSNKVTEKGKYVELRCDPISGHTALYWYRQSLGQGPEFLIYFQGTGAADDSGLPNDRFFAVRPEGSVSTLKIQRTERGDSAVYLCASSLIGTSTDTQYFGPGTRLTVL.

CDR3 residues: CASSIDRGAYEQYF. The CDR3, as DNA: TGCGCCAGCAGCATAGACAGGGGTGCCTACGAGCAGTACTTC. This rearrangement joins TRBV5-1 to TRBJ2-7; TRBD1 matches 8 bases. CDR3 length: 14 residues. Germline V gene lookup returns CDR1 SGHRS and CDR2 YFSETQ. After removal of 4 bases from V and 2 bases from J, the junction contained 5 bases not matched to a gene. The full variable domain, rest sourced from reference TRBV5-1 and TRBJ2-7, is KAGVTQTPRYLIKTRGQQVTLSCSPISGHRSVSWYQQTPGQGLQFLFEYFSETQRNKGNFPGRFSGRQFSNSRSEMNVSTLELGDSALYLCASSIDRGAYEQYFGPGTRLTVT.

V is TRBV2 and J is TRBJ2-3; D is undetermined. CDR1 and CDR2 from the germline V gene are SNHLY and FYNNEI. This CDR3 has 13 amino acids. Trimming took off 8 bases at V and 3 bases at J, with 12 bases between the two ends. The CDR3 sequence: CASYRFSTDTQYF. The CDR3 DNA follows: TGTGCCAGCTATCGGTTTTCAACAGATACGCAGTATTTT. The complete variable domain, with remaining parts taken from reference TRBV2 and TRBJ2-3, reads EPEVTQTPSHQVTQMGQEVILRCVPISNHLYFYWYRQILGQKVEFLVSFYNNEISEKSEIFDDQFSVERPDGSNFTLKIRSTKLEDSAMYFCASYRFSTDTQYFGPGTRLTVL.

The J gene is TRBJ2-5, the V gene TRBV25-1; D is perhaps TRBD2 (5 bases). The CDR3 sequence is 14 residues long. V dropped 3 bases and J dropped 3 bases, with 11 bases sitting between them. CDR1 and CDR2 (germline): MGHDK, SYGVNS. The CDR3 DNA follows: TGTGCCAGCAGTGAGACCGGGATCAAAGAGACCCAGTACTTC. The encoded protein is CASSETGIKETQYF. Complete variable domain (other parts from reference TRBV25-1 and TRBJ2-5): EADIYQTPRYLVIGTGKKITLECSQTMGHDKMYWYQQDPGMELHLIHYSYGVNSTEKGDLSSESTVSRIRTEHFPLTLESARPSHTSQYLCASSETGIKETQYFGPGTRLLVL.

The J gene is TRBJ1-3, the V gene TRBV5-1; 7 nucleotides agree with TRBD1. The germline V gene encodes CDR1 SGHRS and CDR2 YFSETQ. CDR3 length: 14 amino acids. The ends lost 2 bases at V and 4 bases at J; junction bases unmatched: 3. CDR3 region: CASSLQGTGNTIYF. The CDR3 DNA sequence: TGCGCCAGCAGCTTACAGGGGACCGGAAACACCATATATTTT.

The V call is TRBV9, the J call TRBJ2-1; D not certain. The V end lost 4 bases, the J end lost 9 bases, and 14 bases lay between the germline ends. This CDR3 contains 13 residues. Per the germline V gene, CDR1 is SGDLS and CDR2 is YYNGEE. The CDR3 loop is CASSPTTRTEQFF. DNA of the CDR3: TGTGCCAGCAGCCCGACGACGCGCACTGAGCAGTTCTTC.

The rearrangement links TRBV6-6 to TRBJ1-2, with a weak D call TRBD1 (6 bases). The ends were cut back, 1 base at V and 13 bases at J, with 16 bases in the middle. CDR3 length: 13 residues. The germline gives CDR1 MNHNY, CDR2 SVGAGI (reference sequence). The CDR3 DNA reads as TGTGCCAGCAGTTACTTAACGGGACAACTGGGCACCTTC. The encoded protein is CASSYLTGQLGTF.

CDR3 amino acids: CASSLGLASSTDTQYF. The DNA for the CDR3 is TGTGCCAGCAGCCTAGGACTAGCGTCTAGCACAGATACGCAGTATTTT. The chain has TRBV5-6 and TRBJ2-3; 9 bases match TRBD2. After removal of 4 bases from V and 0 bases from J, the junction contained 6 bases not matched to a gene. The CDR3 is 16 amino acids. The germline gives CDR1 SGHDT, CDR2 YYEEEE.

The chain is built from TRBV7-6 and TRBJ2-5; D remains ambiguous. The CDR3 extends over 19 amino acids. Germline CDR1 reads SGHVS; CDR2 reads FNYEAQ. Trimming stripped 1 base from V and 1 base from J, with 22 bases between. Here the CDR3 reads CASSLVPQVGVTSQETQYF. DNA of the CDR3: TGTGCCAGCAGCTTAGTACCCCAAGTAGGAGTGACAAGCCAAGAGACCCAGTACTTC.

This chain joins TRBV29-1 and TRBJ1-2; D gene uncertain. V lost 0 bases and J lost 0, with 8 bases in between. Germline CDR1 SQVTM, CDR2 ANQGSEA. The CDR3 runs to 14 residues. CDR3 DNA sequence: TGCAGCGTTGAAGATAGTCAGGCTAACTATGGCTACACCTTC. Protein: CSVEDSQANYGYTF.

This chain uses TRBV6-1 with TRBJ2-4; D uncertain. The CDR3 totals 14 residues. CDR1 is MNHNS and CDR2 is SASEGT in the germline V gene. The ends were cut back, 2 bases at V and 4 bases at J, with 9 bases in the middle. The CDR3 sequence is CASSEYGSKNIQYF. The CDR3 region has the DNA TGTGCCAGCAGTGAATATGGGTCTAAAAACATTCAGTACTTC.